The entry below gives a single TCR beta chain sequence along with its context. The entry originates in a study of cytomegalovirus exposure and HLA in healthy donors. CDR3 length equals 13 residues. CDR1 and CDR2 (germline): GTSNPN, SVGIG (reference sequence). Trimming took 5 bases from V and 6 from J; bases not matched to a gene: 6. The PCR was carried out with 60 Vbeta primers and 13 Jbeta primers. Assay used: immunoSEQ multiplex PCR; TCRdb lists only in-frame clones, some missing. The sample yields tens of thousands of clones, roughly three quarters seen once. The rearrangement uses TRBV30 and TRBJ2-7; 11 bases match TRBD1. What was sequenced was PBMCs. This receptor was identified in a woman aged 45-65 years in good health and CMV-seropositive. Here the CDR3 DNA reads TGTGCCTGGGGACAGGGGGCATCCAGCGAGCAGTACGTC. Residues: CAWGQGASSEQYV.